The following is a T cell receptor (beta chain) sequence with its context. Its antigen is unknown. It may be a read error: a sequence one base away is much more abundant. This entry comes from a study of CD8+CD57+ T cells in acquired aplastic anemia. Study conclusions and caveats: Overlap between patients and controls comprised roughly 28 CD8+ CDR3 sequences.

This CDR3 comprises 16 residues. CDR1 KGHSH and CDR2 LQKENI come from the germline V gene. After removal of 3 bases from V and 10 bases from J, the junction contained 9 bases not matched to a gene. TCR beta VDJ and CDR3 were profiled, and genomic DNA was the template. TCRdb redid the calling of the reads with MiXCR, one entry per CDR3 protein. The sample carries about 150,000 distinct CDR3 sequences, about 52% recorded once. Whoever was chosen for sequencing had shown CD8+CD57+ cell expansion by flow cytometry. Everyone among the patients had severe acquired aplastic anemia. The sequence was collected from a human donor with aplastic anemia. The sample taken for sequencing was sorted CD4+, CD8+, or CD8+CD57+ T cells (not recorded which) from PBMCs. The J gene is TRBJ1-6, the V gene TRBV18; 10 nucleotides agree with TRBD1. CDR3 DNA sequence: TGTGCCAGCTCACCCGGGGACAGGGGCTTACCCTCACCCCTCCACTTT. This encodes CASSPGDRGLPSPLHF.